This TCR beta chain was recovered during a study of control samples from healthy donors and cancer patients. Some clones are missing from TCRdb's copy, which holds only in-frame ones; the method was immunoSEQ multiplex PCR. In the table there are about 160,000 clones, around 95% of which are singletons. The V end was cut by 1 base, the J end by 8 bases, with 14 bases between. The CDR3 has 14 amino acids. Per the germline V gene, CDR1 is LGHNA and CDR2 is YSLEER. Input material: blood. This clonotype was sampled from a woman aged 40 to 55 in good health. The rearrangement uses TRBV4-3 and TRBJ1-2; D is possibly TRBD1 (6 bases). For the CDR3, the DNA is TGCGCCAGCAGCCAAGTTTGGGGGGCGGTAGGCTACACCTTC. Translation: CASSQVWGAVGYTF.